The 16 T cell receptor beta chains reported below all come from one sample, sequenced in a study of shared clonotypes between healthy human individuals. Sequenced by immunoSEQ multiplex PCR; TCRdb stores in-frame clones only, minus some. In the table there are more than 1.2 million clones, approximately 98.5% of which are singletons. The sequenced sample was naive CD4+ T cells sorted from blood. Sample subset: CD45RA+ positively selected. The source of these receptors is a man aged 25-40 years in good health.

The chain combines TRBV29-1 with TRBJ2-3; TRBD1 is a possible D gene (6 bases). Trimming left V 1 base short and J 9 bases short, with 23 bases between. There are 16 residues in the CDR3. Per germline, CDR1 SQVTM and CDR2 ANQGSEA. The CDR3 spells CSVEASGTSDISTQYF. CDR3 sequence (DNA): TGCAGCGTTGAAGCGAGTGGGACATCGGACATTTCAACGCAGTATTTT.

Written as DNA, the CDR3 is TGTGCCAGCAGTGAAGCGGGCAGGACCTTTAGGGATGGCTACACCTTC. It translates to CASSEAGRTFRDGYTF. This chain connects TRBV6-1 to TRBJ1-2; no clear D. The germline CDR1 and CDR2 sequences are MNHNS and SASEGT. The germline V and J ends were trimmed by 0 bases and 6 bases, with 17 bases remaining between them. The CDR3 loop spans 16 amino acids.

The J gene is TRBJ2-1, the V gene TRBV5-1, with 8 bases aligning to TRBD1. J lost 9 bases, V lost 4 bases, and 12 bases had no gene match. Germline lookup yields CDR1 SGHRS and CDR2 YFSETQ. The CDR3 spans 15 residues. CDR3: CASSSRTGLPIEQFF. The CDR3, as DNA: TGCGCCAGCAGCAGCCGGACAGGGTTACCCATTGAGCAGTTCTTC. The whole variable domain, filled in from reference TRBV5-1 and TRBJ2-1, reads KAGVTQTPRYLIKTRGQQVTLSCSPISGHRSVSWYQQTPGQGLQFLFEYFSETQRNKGNFPGRFSGRQFSNSRSEMNVSTLELGDSALYLCASSSRTGLPIEQFFGPGTRLTVL.

The chain is built from TRBV9 and TRBJ1-3; tentatively, D is TRBD1 (5 bases). This CDR3 is 14 amino acids long. Germline CDR1 is SGDLS and CDR2 is YYNGEE. The germline V and J ends were trimmed by 0 bases and 6 bases, with 10 bases remaining between them. The CDR3 DNA is TGTGCCAGCAGCGTAGAAGGGGTAGCAAACACCATATATTTT. This codes for CASSVEGVANTIYF.

This clone appeared a single time. The chain uses TRBV5-1 and TRBJ2-3; 8 positions agree with TRBD2. The CDR3 extends over 15 amino acids. The germline V gene has CDR1 SGHRS and CDR2 YFSETQ. V lost 5 bases to trimming and J lost 0 bases; unmatched junction nucleotides: 5. CDR3 loop: CASRDPSGSTDTQYF. CDR3 DNA: TGCGCCAGCAGGGACCCTAGCGGGAGCACAGATACGCAGTATTTT. Filled out from reference TRBV5-1 and TRBJ2-3, the complete variable domain reads KAGVTQTPRYLIKTRGQQVTLSCSPISGHRSVSWYQQTPGQGLQFLFEYFSETQRNKGNFPGRFSGRQFSNSRSEMNVSTLELGDSALYLCASRDPSGSTDTQYFGPGTRLTVL.

This clone was seen once. An end of the junction does not agree with germline; a read error may underlie this. The rearrangement joins TRBV7-7 to TRBJ2-5; the match to TRBD2 covers 9 bases. CDR1 is SSHAT and CDR2 is FNYEAQ in the germline V gene (reference sequence). This CDR3 spans 14 amino acids. The chain's CDR3 is CASSLAGVGETQYF. The CDR3 bases are TGTGCCAGCAGTTTAGCGGGAGTGGGCGAGACCCAGTACTTC.

The gene calls are TRBV19 and TRBJ1-5; no firm D call. The V gene's germline CDR1 is LNHDA and CDR2 SQIVND (reference sequence). The CDR3 loop spans 15 amino acids. V was pared by 7 bases and J by 4 bases, with 17 bases between. In nucleotides, the CDR3 is TGTGCCAGTACCCTCGCTGGCGGGATTAATCAGCCCCAGCATTTT. Translation gives CASTLAGGINQPQHF.

J is TRBJ1-2 and V is TRBV18; 7 bases match TRBD1. Germline V gene data show CDR1 as KGHSH and CDR2 as LQKENI. Trimming cost V 2 bases and J 4 bases; bases outside gene matches: 4. The CDR3 consists of 14 residues. Here the CDR3 DNA reads TGTGCCAGCTCACCAACGACAGGGTCCTATGGCTACACCTTC. As protein: CASSPTTGSYGYTF.

The J gene is TRBJ2-6, the V gene TRBV19; no definite D call. CDR3 length: 16 residues. Germline lookup yields CDR1 LNHDA and CDR2 SQIVND (reference sequence). V was pared by 1 base and J by 0 bases, with 7 bases between. CDR3 nucleotides: TGTGCCAGTAGTATAGGGCAGAGCTCTGGGGCCAACGTCCTGACTTTC. Residues: CASSIGQSSGANVLTF. Full variable domain (outside the CDR3, taken from reference TRBV19 and TRBJ2-6): DGGITQSPKYLFRKEGQNVTLSCEQNLNHDAMYWYRQDPGQGLRLIYYSQIVNDFQKGDIAEGYSVSREKKESFPLTVTSAQKNPTAFYLCASSIGQSSGANVLTFGAGSRLTVL.

The CDR3 coding sequence is TGTGCCAGCAGCGCCCTTTATCCCGATCCCTACGAGCAGTACTTC. Translating gives CASSALYPDPYEQYF. J is TRBJ2-7 and V is TRBV14; D ambiguous. V was trimmed by 5 bases and J by 2 bases, leaving 16 bases between them. Germline V gene data show CDR1 as SGHDN and CDR2 as FVKESK. This CDR3 has 15 amino acids.

This clone was counted once. The rearrangement uses TRBV6-1 and TRBJ2-1, with a weak D call TRBD2 (5 bases). The germline gives CDR1 MNHNS, CDR2 SASEGT. This CDR3 region has 14 residues. V was clipped by 7 bases and J by 2 bases, with 12 bases between them. The CDR3 here is CASTEGGTYNEQFF. The CDR3 DNA reads TGTGCCAGCACCGAGGGCGGAACCTACAATGAGCAGTTCTTC.

The chain recombines TRBV12-5 with TRBJ2-3; 11 bases map to TRBD2. V was clipped by 7 bases and J by 4 bases; unmatched bases: 13. Germline-derived CDR1 and CDR2 are LGHNT and FRNRAP. The CDR3 sequence is 17 residues long. The CDR3 region is CASAPTAGLAGPDTQYF. CDR3 coding DNA: TGTGCTAGTGCCCCAACGGCAGGACTAGCGGGCCCAGATACGCAGTATTTT.

The rearrangement joins TRBV6-6 to TRBJ2-7; the D is unclear. Germline V gene lookup returns CDR1 MNHNY and CDR2 SVGAGI (reference sequence). V lost 4 bases and J 2 bases, leaving 6 bases between the germline ends. This CDR3 region has 12 residues. This chain's CDR3 is CASSSPAYEQYF. In DNA form, the CDR3 reads TGTGCCAGCAGTTCCCCCGCCTACGAGCAGTACTTC.

The chain uses TRBV7-2 and TRBJ2-1; D might be TRBD2 (5 bases). In germline, CDR1 is SGHTA, CDR2 FQGNSA. The CDR3 sequence is 15 residues long. Deletions cut 1 base from V and 9 bases from J, with 16 bases between. The DNA of the CDR3 is TGTGCCAGCAGCTTAGGTTCTATTAAGGCGGGTGAGCAGTTCTTC. As protein: CASSLGSIKAGEQFF.

The V and J genes are TRBV11-3 and TRBJ2-2; 11 positions match TRBD1. This CDR3 region has 15 residues. J was trimmed by 4 bases and V by 4 bases; bases with no gene match: 2. The germline gives CDR1 SGHNT, CDR2 YENEEA. The CDR3: CASSSDRGPTGELFF. CDR3 DNA: TGTGCCAGCAGCTCGGACAGGGGGCCCACCGGGGAGCTGTTTTTT.

The chain has TRBV4-3 and TRBJ2-2; D unclear. Trimming left V 5 bases short and J 1 base short, with 8 bases between. Germline values: CDR1 LGHNA, CDR2 YSLEER. This CDR3 has 14 residues. CDR3 loop: CASSSVGNTGELFF. For the CDR3, the DNA is TGCGCCAGCAGCTCCGTCGGGAACACCGGGGAGCTGTTTTTT.